Following are 14 T cell receptor beta chains from one sample sequenced in a study of technical replicates of blood from several donors. Only in-frame clones appear in the TCRdb table, and some are missing; sequencing was by immunoSEQ multiplex PCR. Here the sample spans 85,000 to 100,000 clones, about 95% being singletons. The sample taken for sequencing was T cells isolated from PBMCs. These receptors all stem from a human donor in good health.

Only one count was recorded for this clone. The V and J genes are TRBV14 and TRBJ1-2; 7 bases fit TRBD1. Trimming removed 2 bases from V and 8 bases from J; junction bases left unmatched: 8. Germline lookup yields CDR1 SGHDN and CDR2 FVKESK. This CDR3 comprises 14 residues. Here the CDR3 DNA reads TGTGCCAGCAGCCAAAACAGGGGCCTAGGGGGCTACACCTTC. This gives the protein CASSQNRGLGGYTF.

The J gene is TRBJ2-1, the V gene TRBV7-6; 11 positions agree with TRBD2. This CDR3 has 15 residues. The germline gives CDR1 SGHVS, CDR2 FNYEAQ. V was pared by 5 bases and J by 4 bases, with 4 bases of the junction left unmatched. CDR3 region: CASSITSGGYNEQFF. In DNA form, the CDR3 reads TGTGCCAGCAGCATAACTAGCGGGGGATACAATGAGCAGTTCTTC.

This clone was observed once. V is TRBV30 and J is TRBJ1-3; D not certain. Germline assignment: CDR1 GTSNPN and CDR2 SVGIG (reference sequence). The V end was cut by 2 bases, the J end by 2 bases, with 7 bases between. This CDR3 spans 13 amino acids. The CDR3 sequence is CAWSLLTGNTIYF. The CDR3 DNA follows: TGTGCCTGGAGTTTGCTAACTGGAAACACCATATATTTT.

The V call is TRBV9, the J call TRBJ2-2; a weak D match, TRBD1 (6 bases). CDR1 is SGDLS and CDR2 is YYNGEE in the germline V gene. The CDR3 consists of 16 residues. V lost 0 bases and J 0 bases, leaving 9 bases between the germline ends. The CDR3 reads CASSVVGQTNTGELFF. CDR3 nucleotide sequence: TGTGCCAGCAGCGTAGTTGGACAGACGAACACCGGGGAGCTGTTTTTT.

The chain has TRBV7-8 and TRBJ1-2, with 7 bases fitting TRBD1. This CDR3 has 14 residues. CDR1 and CDR2 (germline): SGHVS, FQNEAQ. The V gene end was trimmed by 7 bases and the J gene end by 4 bases; junction bases not matched to a gene: 9. The DNA for the CDR3 is TGTGCCAGCACCATGACAGGGAACAGCTATGGCTACACCTTC. As protein: CASTMTGNSYGYTF.

V is TRBV19 and J is TRBJ1-1; TRBD1 is a possible D gene (5 bases). V dropped 6 bases and J dropped 5 bases, with 19 bases sitting between them. The CDR3 has 15 residues. The germline CDR1 and CDR2 sequences are LNHDA and SQIVND (reference sequence). CDR3 coding DNA: TGTGCCAGTAGCCTCACACAGGCCCTCACAACTGAAGCTTTCTTT. It is translated as CASSLTQALTTEAFF.

The chain has TRBV18 and TRBJ1-4, with D possibly matching TRBD1 (6 bases). V was cut by 4 bases and J by 0 bases, with 15 bases left in between. Germline V lookup: CDR1 KGHSH, CDR2 LQKENI. CDR3 length equals 17 residues. The DNA for the CDR3 is TGTGCCAGCTCACGGAACAGGGACCCATCAACTAATGAAAAACTGTTTTTT. Its translation is CASSRNRDPSTNEKLFF. The variable domain in full, with the rest retrieved from reference TRBV18 and TRBJ1-4, is NAGVMQNPRHLVRRRGQEARLRCSPMKGHSHVYWYRQLPEEGLKFMVYLQKENIIDESGMPKERFSAEFPKEGPSILRIQQVVRGDSAAYFCASSRNRDPSTNEKLFFGSGTQLSVL.

V is TRBV4-1 and J is TRBJ1-5; no clear D gene. Germline V gene data show CDR1 as MGHRA and CDR2 as YSYEKL. Trimming removed 0 bases from V and 7 bases from J, with 10 bases in between. The length of the CDR3 is 14 residues. The CDR3 coding sequence is TGCGCCAGCAGCCAAGAGGTGGTTAGCCAGCCCCAGCATTTT. Translating gives CASSQEVVSQPQHF.

V is TRBV6-5 and J is TRBJ1-2; possible D gene TRBD1, 6 bases. Germline values: CDR1 MNHEY, CDR2 SVGAGI. Between the trimmed V and J ends, which lost 7 bases and 7 bases, there was a span of 22 bases. The CDR3 has 15 amino acids. The CDR3 nucleotides are TGTGCCAGCATCAGGGGACGGGGCCCCTTTGGTGGCTACACCTTC. It is translated as CASIRGRGPFGGYTF.

This chain links TRBV5-1 with TRBJ1-3, with TRBD1 identical over 7 bases. Per germline, CDR1 SGHRS and CDR2 YFSETQ. This CDR3 has 16 amino acids. The V and J ends lost 3 bases and 0 bases, in that order; junction bases with no gene match: 6. For the CDR3, the DNA is TGCGCCAGCAGCTCGGGACAGCCAGGCTCTGGAAACACCATATATTTT. This sequence encodes CASSSGQPGSGNTIYF.

In its sample, this clone was seen once. V usage is TRBV4-1 and J usage is TRBJ2-1, with TRBD2 matching 10 bases. The V gene end was trimmed by 4 bases and the J gene end by 6 bases; junction bases not matched to a gene: 12. CDR1 and CDR2 from the germline V gene are MGHRA and YSYEKL. This CDR3 is built from 17 residues. The CDR3 reads CASSLLLAGEIFNEQFF. CDR3 coding DNA: TGCGCCAGCAGCCTCCTTCTAGCGGGGGAGATATTCAATGAGCAGTTCTTC.

The chain links TRBV29-1 to TRBJ2-7; 9 bases line up with TRBD1. Germline V gene lookup returns CDR1 SQVTM and CDR2 ANQGSEA. The CDR3 sequence is 12 residues long. Germline trimming cut 4 bases from V and 4 bases from J; bases unmatched to any gene: 2. The DNA of the CDR3 is TGCAGCGTTGGAGGGACAGGGTACGAGCAGTACTTC. Translation gives CSVGGTGYEQYF.

The chain uses TRBV10-3 and TRBJ1-2; 8 positions agree with TRBD1. V trimming: 0 bases; J trimming: 5 bases; junction bases outside the gene matches: 8. This CDR3 has 16 residues. Per germline, CDR1 ENHRY and CDR2 SYGVKD. CDR3 DNA sequence: TGTGCCATCAGTGAGTCCGGACAGGGTGGTAGGTATGGCTACACCTTC. This codes for CAISESGQGGRYGYTF.

CDR3 protein: CASSLAGGPRETQYF. For the CDR3, the DNA is TGTGCCAGTAGCCTAGCGGGGGGGCCTCGGGAGACCCAGTACTTC. The chain has TRBV19 and TRBJ2-5; 12 bases align to TRBD2. Germline V lookup: CDR1 LNHDA, CDR2 SQIVND (reference sequence). The CDR3 sequence is 15 residues long. V shed 6 bases and J 5 bases; nucleotides not matched to a gene: 7. Complete variable domain (other parts from reference TRBV19 and TRBJ2-5): DGGITQSPKYLFRKEGQNVTLSCEQNLNHDAMYWYRQDPGQGLRLIYYSQIVNDFQKGDIAEGYSVSREKKESFPLTVTSAQKNPTAFYLCASSLAGGPRETQYFGPGTRLLVL.